This TCR beta chain is drawn from a study of cytomegalovirus exposure and HLA in healthy donors. Points from the study as a whole: There were a few CMV-associated chains whose specificity for CMV antigens was confirmed in vitro.

Repertoires were generated with immunoSEQ multiplex PCR, while TCRdb's copy carries only in-frame clones and drops some. The profile shows roughly 250,000 clones, around 87% of them singletons. Donors came from a validation cohort of 95 to 150 subjects, distinct from the first 666-subject cohort. As concerns this clone: Antigen specificity is unknown.

In germline, CDR1 is WSHSY, CDR2 SAAADI. The CDR3 runs to 15 residues. The V segment lost 5 bases and the J segment 7 bases; nucleotides outside the gene matches: 12. This sequence originates from a man between 18 and 29 years old in good health and CMV-seronegative. The specimen sequenced was PBMCs. The V and J genes are TRBV10-2 and TRBJ1-2; 8 bases agree with TRBD1. The CDR3 bases are TGCGCCAGCAGTTACCCCGATTGGACAGGGAGTGGCTACACCTTC. Amino acid sequence: CASSYPDWTGSGYTF.